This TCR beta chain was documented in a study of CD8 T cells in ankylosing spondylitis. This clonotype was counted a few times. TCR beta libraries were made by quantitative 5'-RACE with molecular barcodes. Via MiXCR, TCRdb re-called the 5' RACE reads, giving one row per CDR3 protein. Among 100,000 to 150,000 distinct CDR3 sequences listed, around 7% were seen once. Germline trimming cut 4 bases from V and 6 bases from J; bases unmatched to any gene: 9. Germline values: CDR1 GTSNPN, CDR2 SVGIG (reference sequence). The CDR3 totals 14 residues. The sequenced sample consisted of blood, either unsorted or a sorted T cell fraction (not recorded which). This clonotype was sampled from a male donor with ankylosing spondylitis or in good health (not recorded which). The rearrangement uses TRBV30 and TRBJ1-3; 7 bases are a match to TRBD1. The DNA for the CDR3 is TGTGCCTGGACGACAGGGAGTGTGGAAAACACCATATATTTT. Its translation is CAWTTGSVENTIYF.